A selection of T cell receptor beta chains follows, all from one sample in a study of T cells expressing NK-cell markers. With the 5' RACE reads reprocessed, TCRdb shows one record per CDR3 protein and no DNA. This listing includes roughly 420,000 distinct CDR3 sequences. Sequencing was carried out using blood T cells: a sorted CD56 or NKG2C T cell subset, CD4+ or CD8+ T cells, or bulk PBMC T cells (not recorded which). The receptors here all came from a woman aged 18-70 years in good health. CDR3s include the opening cysteine and the closing phenylalanine or tryptophan. Clone size is not always given. Where it is, it says once, few, many or a class for expanded clones.

v_call,clone_size,j_call,cdr3_aa
TRBV18,-,TRBJ1-1,CASYGFAGSEAFF
TRBV7-2,-,TRBJ2-2,CASSLWGRAGGELFF
TRBV6-1,-,TRBJ2-7,CASSLGDGRIYEQYF
TRBV9,-,TRBJ2-5,CASSVGTGWGETQYF
TRBV29-1,-,TRBJ2-3,CSVGGTSGTDTQYF
TRBV29-1,-,TRBJ2-2,CSGTSGTGELFF
TRBV12-3/TRBV12-4,-,TRBJ2-1,CASSLLAGDREQFF
TRBV25-1,-,TRBJ2-1,CASSGLTSISYNEQFF
TRBV9,-,TRBJ2-5,CASSVSGRAGETQYF
TRBV7-3,-,TRBJ2-1,CASSQGGQGLGEQFF
TRBV4-3,-,TRBJ2-5,CASSRAGLAETQYF
TRBV20-1,-,TRBJ2-1,CSASKGAGGPHEQFF
TRBV7-2,-,TRBJ1-2,CASSVGTGAYGYTF
TRBV5-1,medium-sized,TRBJ1-6,CASSLDGRRNNSPLHF
TRBV18,-,TRBJ1-6,CASSPDRYSPLHF
TRBV20-1,-,TRBJ2-2,CSARDPRLAGATNTGELFF
TRBV4-2,-,TRBJ2-4,CASSQERGPINIQYF
TRBV28,-,TRBJ1-1,CASSLSPRNTEAFF
TRBV6-6,-,TRBJ1-3,CASSPGGTGVSPQSSGNTIYF
TRBV19,-,TRBJ2-3,CASSIGTSGSTYTQYF
TRBV7-3,-,TRBJ2-2,CASSPGQTTGELFF
TRBV29-1,-,TRBJ2-2,CSVFLNNGELFF
TRBV29-1,-,TRBJ1-1,CSGRAGGDTEAFF
TRBV9,-,TRBJ1-2,CASSDGHDYGYTF
TRBV24-1,-,TRBJ2-3,CATRAGGQDTQYF
TRBV12-3/TRBV12-4,-,TRBJ2-7,CASSFSERGPYEQYF
TRBV6-1,-,TRBJ2-2,CATGRGGANTGELFF
TRBV5-3,-,TRBJ2-1,CARSPRILQDRANEQFF
TRBV2,-,TRBJ2-2,CASNSNGGELFF
TRBV20-1,-,TRBJ1-2,CSASKKRPGGPNYGYTF
TRBV20-1,-,TRBJ2-6,CSARVPRDGANVLTF
TRBV5-5,-,TRBJ1-1,CASSTQDEAFF
TRBV5-4,-,TRBJ2-1,CASSRDLFTEQFF
TRBV6-5,-,TRBJ2-2,CASSYPPHRTGLDTGELFF
TRBV14,-,TRBJ2-3,CASSQGLYTDTQYF
TRBV12-3/TRBV12-4,-,TRBJ2-7,CASSYWTSGTSYEQNF
TRBV20-1,-,TRBJ1-4,CSASSTFPEKLFF
TRBV3-1,-,TRBJ1-4,CASSLEGSTNEKLFF
TRBV12-3/TRBV12-4,-,TRBJ1-1,CASSQGQPEAFF
TRBV11-1,-,TRBJ2-1,CASSKTIRDQTGLDEQFF
TRBV28,-,TRBJ2-7,CATTKSSSLMGEQYF
TRBV6-2/TRBV6-3,-,TRBJ2-5,CASRPPGLETQYF
TRBV15,-,TRBJ1-1,CATSRVVLGVNTEAFF